This TCR beta chain was retrieved from a study of blood T cell repertoires in COVID-19. Authors' analysis steps: Estimates of nucleated cell counts were drawn from the amplification of reference gene primers. Assay used: immunoSEQ multiplex PCR; TCRdb lists only in-frame clones, some missing. V, J and clone size were drawn from that table, and D and trimming were deduced from the DNA. There are over 150,000 clones in the sample; 80% to 90% occur only once, and approximately 13% lies in the top ten. The CDR3 runs to 15 residues. Germline loops: CDR1 MDHEN, CDR2 SYDVKM. The ends lost 5 bases at V and 1 base at J; junction bases unmatched: 4.

Sequencing used peripheral blood. The rearrangement links TRBV28 to TRBJ1-5, with 8 bases lining up with TRBD1. The sequence was obtained from a human donor in a cohort sampled during active COVID-19. The CDR3 sequence is CASSDTGGSNQPQHF. DNA for the CDR3: TGTGCCAGCAGTGATACAGGGGGAAGCAATCAGCCCCAGCATTTT.